This TCR beta chain was captured by sequencing in a study of monozygotic twins with inflammatory bowel disease. Germline V lookup: CDR1 SQVTM, CDR2 ANQGSEA. The CDR3 runs 13 residues. The TCR libraries each used total RNA (around 3,600 ng per library). A 6-nucleotide sample barcode was carried by the UMIs, which template switching added. With approximately 16 and 10 cycles respectively, two nested PCRs were carried out on TCRalpha and TCRbeta cDNA. TCRdb reprocessed the 5' RACE reads and keeps a single row for each CDR3 protein, giving no DNA. The record lists fewer than 550,000 distinct CDR3 sequences, of which the ten most abundant hold more than 2%. Regarding the study as a whole: Twins with IBD had fewer clonotypes in common with others than healthy twins, particularly during disease activity.

About this clonotype itself: The antigen is not known.

The receptor comes from a human donor with ulcerative colitis or Crohn's disease, or a healthy co-twin of an affected twin (not recorded which). The chain combines TRBV29-1 with TRBJ1-1; TCRdb's D gene call, TRBD1, goes unchecked for lack of DNA. Sequenced: blood. The CDR3 protein is CSVREGARTEAFF.